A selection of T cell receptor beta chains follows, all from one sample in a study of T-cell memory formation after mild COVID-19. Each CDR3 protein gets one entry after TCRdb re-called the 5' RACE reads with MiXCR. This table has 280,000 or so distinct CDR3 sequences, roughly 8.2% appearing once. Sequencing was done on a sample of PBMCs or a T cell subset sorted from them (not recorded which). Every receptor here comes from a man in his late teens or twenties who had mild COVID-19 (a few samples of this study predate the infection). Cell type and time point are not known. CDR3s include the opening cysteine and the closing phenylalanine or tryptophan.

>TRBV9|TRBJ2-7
CASSGTGGLNEQYF
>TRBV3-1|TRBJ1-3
CASSQDPARSGNTIYF
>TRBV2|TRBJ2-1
CASSVWDNEQFF
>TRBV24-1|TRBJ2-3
CATSDPTPGGSGTDTQYF
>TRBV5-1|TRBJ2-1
CASSWGQGDWEQFF
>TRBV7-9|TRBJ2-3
CASEPSEGTTDTQYF
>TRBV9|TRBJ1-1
CASSVEVTANTEAFF
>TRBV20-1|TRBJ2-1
CSARKAGGPYNEQFF
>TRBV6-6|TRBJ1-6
CASLDRVNSPLHF
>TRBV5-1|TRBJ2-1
CASSLGSVQAGNEQFF
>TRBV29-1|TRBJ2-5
CSCLPGTKEETQYF
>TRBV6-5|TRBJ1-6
CATQDYYNSPLHF
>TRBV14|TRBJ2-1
CASSRPEGSGVSPYNEQFF
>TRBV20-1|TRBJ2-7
CSAAGPPYEQYF
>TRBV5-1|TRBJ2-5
CASSPKALHQETQYF
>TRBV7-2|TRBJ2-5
CASSLDVRETQYF
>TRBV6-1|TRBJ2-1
CASSGSRGTLEQFF
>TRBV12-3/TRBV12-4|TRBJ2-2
CASRLWGAGTGELFF
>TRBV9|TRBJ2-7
CASSPREGKTYEQYF
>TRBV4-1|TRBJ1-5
CASSQDIRDSNQPQHF
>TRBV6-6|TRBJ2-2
CASSYSNPGVDGELFF
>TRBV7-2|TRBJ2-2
CASSLAGGVTGELFF
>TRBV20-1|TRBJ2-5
CSARGGAHETQYF
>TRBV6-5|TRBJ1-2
CASSRTGWENYGYTF
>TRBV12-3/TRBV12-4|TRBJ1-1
CASSLDPQGGMEAFF
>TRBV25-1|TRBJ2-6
CASLLSGANVLTF
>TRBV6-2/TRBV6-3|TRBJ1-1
CASSYRPNTEAFF
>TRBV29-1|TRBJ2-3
CSVDIMGAGTNTQYF
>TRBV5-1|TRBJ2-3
CASSTSTGLGDTQYF
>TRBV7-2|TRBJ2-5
CASSYTGGAETQYF
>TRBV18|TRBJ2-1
CASSPGQDPYNEQFF
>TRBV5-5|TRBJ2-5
CASTLSGAGVETQYF
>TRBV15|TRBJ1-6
CATRLQGYQDGSPLHF
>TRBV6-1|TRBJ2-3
CASSEAGPPQYF
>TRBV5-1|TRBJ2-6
CASRRTGDSGANVLNF
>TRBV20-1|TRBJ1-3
CSAPDDRQNTIYF
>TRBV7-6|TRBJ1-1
CASSYYEGPQSRAFF
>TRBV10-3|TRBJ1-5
CAISESLGDQPQHF
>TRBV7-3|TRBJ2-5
CASSHDGSAGPETQYF
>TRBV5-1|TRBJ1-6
CASSVQGTNSPLHF
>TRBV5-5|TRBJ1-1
CASSLHGTEAFF
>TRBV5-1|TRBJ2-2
CASSSGQGRTGELFF
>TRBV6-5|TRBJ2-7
CASNRQGAYEQYF
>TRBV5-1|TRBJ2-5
CASSPGTSVDTQYF
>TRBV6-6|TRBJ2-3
CASSYSSGDTQYF
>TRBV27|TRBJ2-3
CASSWGRSTDTQYF
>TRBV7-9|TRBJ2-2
CASSPGLAGGLDGELFF
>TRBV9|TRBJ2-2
CASSVAGDTGELFF
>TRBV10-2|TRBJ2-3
CASSGASGNTDTQYF
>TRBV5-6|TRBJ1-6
CASSQKLGTYSPLHF
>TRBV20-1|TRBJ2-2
CSARIPGVNTGELFF